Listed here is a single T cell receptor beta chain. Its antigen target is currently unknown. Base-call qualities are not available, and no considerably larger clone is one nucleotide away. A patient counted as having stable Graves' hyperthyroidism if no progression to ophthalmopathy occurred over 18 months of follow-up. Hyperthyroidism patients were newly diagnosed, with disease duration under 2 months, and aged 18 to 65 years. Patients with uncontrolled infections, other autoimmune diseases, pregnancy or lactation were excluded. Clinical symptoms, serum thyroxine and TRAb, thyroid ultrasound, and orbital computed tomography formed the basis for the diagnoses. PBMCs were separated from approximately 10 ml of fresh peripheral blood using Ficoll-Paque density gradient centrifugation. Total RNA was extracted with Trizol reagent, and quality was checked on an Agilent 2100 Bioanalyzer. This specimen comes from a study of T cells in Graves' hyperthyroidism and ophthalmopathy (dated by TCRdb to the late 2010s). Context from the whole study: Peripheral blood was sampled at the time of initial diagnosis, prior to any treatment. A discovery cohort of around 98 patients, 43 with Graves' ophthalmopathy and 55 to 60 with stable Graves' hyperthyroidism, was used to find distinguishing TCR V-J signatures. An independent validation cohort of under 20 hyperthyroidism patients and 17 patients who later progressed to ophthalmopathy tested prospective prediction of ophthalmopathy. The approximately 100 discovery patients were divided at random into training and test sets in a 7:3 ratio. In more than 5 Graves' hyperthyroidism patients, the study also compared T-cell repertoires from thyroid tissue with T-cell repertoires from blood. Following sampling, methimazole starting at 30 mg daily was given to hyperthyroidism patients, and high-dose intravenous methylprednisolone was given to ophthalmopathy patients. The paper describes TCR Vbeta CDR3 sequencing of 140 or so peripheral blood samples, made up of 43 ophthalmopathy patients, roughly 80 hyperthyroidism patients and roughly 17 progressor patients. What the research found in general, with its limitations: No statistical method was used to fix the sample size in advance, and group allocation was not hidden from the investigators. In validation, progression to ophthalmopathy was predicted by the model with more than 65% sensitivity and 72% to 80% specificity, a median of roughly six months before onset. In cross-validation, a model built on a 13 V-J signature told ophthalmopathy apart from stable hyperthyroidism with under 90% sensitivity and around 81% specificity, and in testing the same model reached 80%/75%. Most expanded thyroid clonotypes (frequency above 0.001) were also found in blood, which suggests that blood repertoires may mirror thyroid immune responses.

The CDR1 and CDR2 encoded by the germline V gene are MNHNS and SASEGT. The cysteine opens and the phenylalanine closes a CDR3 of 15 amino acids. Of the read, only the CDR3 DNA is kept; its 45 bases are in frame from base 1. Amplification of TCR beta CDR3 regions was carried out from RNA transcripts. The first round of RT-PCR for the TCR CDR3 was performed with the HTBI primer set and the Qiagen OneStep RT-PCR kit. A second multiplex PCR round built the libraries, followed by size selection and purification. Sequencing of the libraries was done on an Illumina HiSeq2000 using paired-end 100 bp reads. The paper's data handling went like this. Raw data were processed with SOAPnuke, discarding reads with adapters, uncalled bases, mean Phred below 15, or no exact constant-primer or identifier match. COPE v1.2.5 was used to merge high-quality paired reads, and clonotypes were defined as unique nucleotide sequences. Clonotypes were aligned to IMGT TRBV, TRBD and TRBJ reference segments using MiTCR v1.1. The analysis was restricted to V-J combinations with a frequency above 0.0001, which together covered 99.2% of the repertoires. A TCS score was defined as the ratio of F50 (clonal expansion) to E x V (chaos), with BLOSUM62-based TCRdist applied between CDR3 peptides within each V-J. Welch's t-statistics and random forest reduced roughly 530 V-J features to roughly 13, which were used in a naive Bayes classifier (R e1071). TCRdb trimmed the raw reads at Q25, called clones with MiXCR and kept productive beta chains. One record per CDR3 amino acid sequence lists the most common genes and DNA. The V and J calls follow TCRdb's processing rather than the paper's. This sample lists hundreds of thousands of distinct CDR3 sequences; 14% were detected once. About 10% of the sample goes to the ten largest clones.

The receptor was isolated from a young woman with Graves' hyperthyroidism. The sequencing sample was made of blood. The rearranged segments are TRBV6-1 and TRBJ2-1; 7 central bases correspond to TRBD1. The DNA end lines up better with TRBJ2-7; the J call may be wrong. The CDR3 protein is CASSTGTVSYNEQYF. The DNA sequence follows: TGTGCCAGCAGCACCGGGACAGTCTCCTACAATGAGCAGTACTTC.